Listed here are 10 T cell receptor beta chains from one sample, sequenced in a study of identical twins. TCRdb itself ran the 5' RACE reads through MiXCR, one entry per CDR3 protein. The table lists fewer than 900,000 distinct CDR3 sequences, roughly 18% of them singletons, with less than 15% in the top ten. This same sample was also part of a study on T cells expressing NK-cell markers.

Material: PBMCs. The receptor set was obtained from a woman younger than 35 in good health.

In this sample, this clonotype turned up many times. The rearrangement joins TRBV12-3 or TRBV12-4 to TRBJ1-2; the D is unclear. V lost 1 base, J lost 4 bases, and 10 bases lay in between. The CDR3 is 14 amino acids. The CDR3 region is CASSLGTMGYGYTF. CDR3 nucleotide sequence: TGTGCCAGCAGTTTAGGGACCATGGGCTATGGCTACACCTTC.

This rearrangement joins TRBV15 to TRBJ1-1; D is ambiguous. The CDR3 consists of 13 residues. Trimming stripped 1 base from V and 4 bases from J, with 7 bases between. Germline V lookup: CDR1 LNHNV, CDR2 YYDKDF (reference sequence). The CDR3 nucleotides read TGTGCCACCAGCAGAGTTCGGGCCACTGAAGCTTTCTTT. This gives the protein CATSRVRATEAFF.

J is TRBJ2-5 and V is TRBV5-6; D possibly corresponds to TRBD1 (5 bases). The germline V gene has CDR1 SGHDT and CDR2 YYEEEE. The CDR3 runs to 14 residues. V was clipped by 2 bases and J by 4 bases, with 12 bases between them. The DNA of the CDR3 is TGTGCCAGCAGCTTCCGACAGCCAGGAGAGACCCAGTACTTC. Encoded protein: CASSFRQPGETQYF.

DNA of the CDR3: TGCAGCGTTGAGGAGGGTCTAGGTAGGTTCGAGCAGTTCTTC. Amino acids: CSVEEGLGRFEQFF. The chain joins TRBV29-1 to TRBJ2-1; a possible D gene is TRBD2 (6 bases). The CDR3 extends over 14 amino acids. Germline-derived CDR1 and CDR2 are SQVTM and ANQGSEA. Trimming removed 3 bases at V and 10 bases at J, with 19 bases between.

This clonotype was seen many times. This chain links TRBV29-1 with TRBJ2-4, with a tentative D call TRBD1 (7 bases). This CDR3 has 15 amino acids. V lost 5 bases and J lost 11, with 25 bases in between. Germline-derived CDR1 and CDR2 are SQVTM and ANQGSEA. In DNA form, the CDR3 reads TGCAGCGTTCGGCAGGGGGGCTGGGTTGGTCCGGTTCAGTACTTC. Protein sequence: CSVRQGGWVGPVQYF.

This clonotype was counted at least ten times. J is TRBJ1-2 and V is TRBV7-6; tentatively, D is TRBD1 (6 bases). The CDR3 sequence is 13 residues long. Germline CDR1 and CDR2: SGHVS and FNYEAQ. The V end was cut by 5 bases, the J end by 2 bases, with 9 bases between. The CDR3 DNA follows: TGTGCCAGCAGCGCCGACAGGAACTATGGCTACACCTTC. Translating it yields CASSADRNYGYTF.

In its sample, this clonotype was seen a few times. J is TRBJ2-7 and V is TRBV5-5; 7 positions agree with TRBD2. The CDR3 runs to 15 residues. Germline CDR1 and CDR2: SGHKS and YYEKEE (reference sequence). With V trimmed by 2 bases and J by 3 bases, 8 bases remained unmatched. CDR3 sequence (DNA): TGTGCCAGCAGCTTCGGGGGGAATTGGAACTACGAGCAGTACTTC. Protein: CASSFGGNWNYEQYF.

This clonotype was found once. This rearrangement joins TRBV6-2 or TRBV6-3 to TRBJ2-3, with 10 nucleotides matching TRBD1. Trimming at V came to 7 bases and at J to 4 bases, leaving 8 bases not matched to a gene. CDR1 and CDR2 from the germline V gene are MNHEY and SVGEGT. The CDR3 is made up of 15 amino acids. For the CDR3, the DNA is TGTGCCAGCACCTCCGGGACAGGGGATTCAGATACGCAGTATTTT. Translation: CASTSGTGDSDTQYF.

This clonotype was found a few times. The chain links TRBV28 to TRBJ2-3; TRBD2 matches 14 bases. Trimming at V came to 5 bases and at J to 6 bases, leaving 10 bases not matched to a gene. CDR1 MDHEN and CDR2 SYDVKM come from the germline V gene. The CDR3 sequence is 17 residues long. The CDR3 DNA follows: TGTGCCAGCAGTAATAGACTAGCGGGAGGGAACGGCGATACGCAGTATTTT. Translation: CASSNRLAGGNGDTQYF.

This clonotype was seen a handful of times. The chain uses TRBV6-1 and TRBJ1-5; 7 bases agree with TRBD1. Germline CDR1 is MNHNS and CDR2 is SASEGT. V gave up 6 bases and J gave up 7 bases; unmatched junction bases: 6. The CDR3 runs 13 residues. CDR3 in amino acids: CASRRQGGQPQHF. CDR3 DNA: TGTGCCAGCAGGAGGCAGGGGGGCCAGCCCCAGCATTTT.